This record covers a single T cell receptor beta chain. Ten or more counts support this clonotype. Which antigen it targets is not known. One base away there is no much larger clone; base qualities are not given. This sample is part of a study of T-cell reconstitution after alpha-beta-depleted transplantation in children (dated by TCRdb to 2015 to 2016). Regarding the research as a whole: The study quantitatively tracked T-cell immune reconstitution after TCRalphabeta/CD19-depleted allogeneic hematopoietic cell transplantation in children using TCR repertoire profiling.

Library preparation used PCR. Sequencing instrument: Illumina HiSeq 2500. TCR libraries were prepared with molecular barcoding, using unique molecular identifiers to normalize TCRbeta repertoire quantification. Clones were called with MiXCR by TCRdb after fastp trimmed the public reads at Q25, and only in-frame beta chains were retained. Under each unique CDR3 protein, matching rows form one entry showing the most common genes and DNA. The sample data list more than 85,000 distinct CDR3 sequences, and about a tenth of these were observed just once. The ten largest clones take up 8% of the sample. The CDR3 covers 15 residues, taking in both the cysteine and the phenylalanine. Only CDR3 DNA is held: 45 bases, read in frame from base 1. V has 1 base trimmed and J has 3 bases trimmed; junction bases matching no gene number 5. Based on the germline V gene, the CDR1 and CDR2 sequences are SGHVS and FNYEAQ.

The material was PBMCs from the stem cell graft donor, obtained from the stem cell graft. The clonotype originates from a human donor who donated a stem cell graft to a child with acute lymphoblastic leukemia. The sequence is built from TRBV7-6 and TRBJ2-7, with 8 junctional bases fitting TRBD1. The CDR3 in this case is CASSLEGTGIYEQYF. The nucleotide sequence reads as follows: TGTGCCAGCAGCTTAGAAGGGACAGGTATCTACGAGCAGTACTTC. With all but the CDR3 taken from the reference TRBV7-6 and TRBJ2-7 genes, the full variable domain is: GAGVSQSPRYKVTKRGQDVALRCDPISGHVSLYWYRQALGQGPEFLTYFNYEAQQDKSGLPNDRFSAERPEGSISTLTIQRTEQRDSAMYRCASSLEGTGIYEQYFGPGTRLTVT.